The next 25 T cell receptor beta chains were all read from a single sample in a study of TIL therapy for anti-PD-1-resistant metastatic lung cancer. This was the immunoSEQ v3 assay. Assay used: immunoSEQ multiplex PCR; TCRdb lists only in-frame clones, some missing. The table shows 45,000 to 50,000 clones, with about two thirds occurring only once. Time point indicated: pre-treatment sample, taken before nivolumab and TIL therapy. Tumor tissue came from excised metastases, mostly pleural nodules or supraclavicular lymph nodes. The material was tumor tissue, obtained at baseline. The receptors derive from a person between 25 and 79 years old with non-small cell lung cancer.

This clone has just a few counts. The chain joins TRBV27 to TRBJ1-2; TRBD1 aligns across 9 bases. Germline V lookup: CDR1 MNHEY, CDR2 SMNVEV (reference sequence). CDR3 length equals 15 residues. V lost 5 bases and J lost 4; bases outside the gene matches: 8. The CDR3 here is CASSPPAGQGYGYTF. For the CDR3, the DNA is TGTGCCAGCAGTCCCCCCGCGGGACAGGGCTATGGCTACACCTTC.

V usage is TRBV18 and J usage is TRBJ1-2; D gene unclear. V lost 6 bases, J lost 4 bases, and 12 bases lay in between. The CDR3 has 13 residues. CDR1 KGHSH and CDR2 LQKENI come from the germline V gene. In DNA form, the CDR3 reads TGTGCCAGCTCTGGTGGAGGAGGCTATGGCTACACCTTC. Translating gives CASSGGGGYGYTF.

V is TRBV19 and J is TRBJ2-7; weak D call: TRBD1 (6 bases). The CDR3 spans 16 residues. V gave up 4 bases and J gave up 6 bases, with 22 bases separating them. Germline V gives CDR1 LNHDA, CDR2 SQIVND (reference sequence). Written as DNA, the CDR3 is TGTGCCAGTAGTACCGCCACCAGGGGAAGGTTCTCCGAGCAGTACTTC. This encodes CASSTATRGRFSEQYF.

This chain uses TRBV27 with TRBJ2-7; TRBD2 is a possible D gene (5 bases). CDR3 length: 13 amino acids. V lost 10 bases, J lost 2 bases, and 15 bases lay in between. Germline-derived CDR1 and CDR2 are MNHEY and SMNVEV (reference sequence). The CDR3 DNA sequence: TGTGCCACTCGGGCGGCGGGTCCCTACGAGCAGTACTTC. Encoded protein: CATRAAGPYEQYF.

The sample holds a few counts of this clone. The gene calls are TRBV9 and TRBJ1-6; no clear D gene. V lost 0 bases and J 11 bases, leaving 6 bases between the germline ends. The CDR3 covers 12 residues. CDR1 and CDR2 (germline): SGDLS, YYNGEE. The CDR3 reads CASSVGPPPLHF. The CDR3 DNA follows: TGTGCCAGCAGCGTAGGGCCACCACCCCTCCACTTT. The whole variable domain, filled in from reference TRBV9 and TRBJ1-6, reads DSGVTQTPKHLITATGQRVTLRCSPRSGDLSVYWYQQSLDQGLQFLIQYYNGEERAKGNILERFSAQQFPDLHSELNLSSLELGDSALYFCASSVGPPPLHFGNGTRLTVT.

This chain joins TRBV14 and TRBJ2-2, with TRBD2 matching over 7 bases. Germline loops: CDR1 SGHDN, CDR2 FVKESK. The CDR3 is 16 residues long. V was clipped by 5 bases and J by 5 bases; unmatched bases: 11. The CDR3 is CASSKTRGRKTGELFF. The CDR3 nucleotides are TGTGCCAGCAGCAAAACCCGCGGGAGAAAAACCGGGGAGCTGTTTTTT.

The chain links TRBV1 to TRBJ1-2; TRBD1, as called in the table, went unchecked against the DNA. TRBV1 is termed a pseudogene. The CDR3 runs 16 residues. As DNA, the CDR3 is TGCACCAGCAGCCAAGATCCTGGCAGGCCATGTAATGGCTACACCTTC. This codes for CTSSQDPGRPCNGYTF.

This clone was picked up one time. V gene TRBV28 combines with J gene TRBJ1-5, with 8 bases aligning to TRBD1. The CDR3 consists of 16 residues. Per the germline V gene, CDR1 is MDHEN and CDR2 is SYDVKM. The junction had 14 bases not matched to a gene; V was cut back by 7 bases and J by 6 bases. The CDR3 loop reads CASNDYRTGSIQPQHF. CDR3 nucleotide sequence: TGTGCCAGCAACGACTACCGGACAGGGTCAATTCAGCCCCAGCATTTT.

The chain has TRBV7-8 and TRBJ2-7; D is ambiguous. There are 15 residues in the CDR3. Per the germline V gene, CDR1 is SGHVS and CDR2 is FQNEAQ. V was trimmed by 2 bases and J by 0 bases, leaving 11 bases between them. The CDR3 DNA is TGTGCCAGCAGCTTAATCCCGACGGGCTCCTACGAGCAGTACTTC. Amino acid sequence: CASSLIPTGSYEQYF. The complete variable domain, with remaining parts taken from reference TRBV7-8 and TRBJ2-7, reads GAGVSQSPRYKVAKRGQDVALRCDPISGHVSLFWYQQALGQGPEFLTYFQNEAQLDKSGLPSDRFFAERPEGSVSTLKIQRTQQEDSAVYLCASSLIPTGSYEQYFGPGTRLTVT.

This clone came up a few times. The chain employs TRBV7-2 and TRBJ2-7; the D gene is possibly TRBD2 (6 bases). This CDR3 has 16 amino acids. The V and J ends lost 5 bases and 3 bases respectively, with 20 bases between them. Germline V gene lookup returns CDR1 SGHTA and CDR2 FQGNSA. CDR3 region: CASSPGPGTSNYEQYF. The DNA of the CDR3 is TGTGCCAGCAGCCCAGGGCCCGGGACTTCGAACTACGAGCAGTACTTC.

V usage is TRBV6-5 and J usage is TRBJ1-1, with 8 bases matching TRBD1. CDR1 is MNHEY, CDR2 SVGAGI, per germline. Germline trimming cut 4 bases from V and 1 base from J; bases unmatched to any gene: 8. The CDR3 length is 16 residues. For the CDR3, the DNA is TGTGCCAGCAGTTCCCTGGGCAGGGGGCAGAACACTGAAGCTTTCTTT. It specifies CASSSLGRGQNTEAFF.

This clone was found once. The V gene is TRBV7-8, the J gene TRBJ2-7, with TRBD1 as a possible D gene (5 bases). The germline gives CDR1 SGHVS, CDR2 FQNEAQ. The CDR3 length is 16 residues. The V gene lost 1 base and the J gene lost 2 bases, with 15 bases spanning the gap. The CDR3 DNA sequence: TGTGCCAGCAGCTTAGAGGGTGTGACAGAAGCCTACGAGCAGTACTTC. It codes for CASSLEGVTEAYEQYF.

This clone appeared a few times. CDR3 in DNA: TGTGCCAGCAGCGCGCTAGCGGGAAACTACGAGCAGTACTTC. Its translation: CASSALAGNYEQYF. The chain joins TRBV7-8 to TRBJ2-7; 9 nucleotides match TRBD2. Germline CDR1 SGHVS, CDR2 FQNEAQ. Losses at the gene ends were 5 bases for V and 3 bases for J; bases not matched to a gene: 5. The CDR3 length is 14 residues. Full variable domain (rest looked up from reference TRBV7-8 and TRBJ2-7): GAGVSQSPRYKVAKRGQDVALRCDPISGHVSLFWYQQALGQGPEFLTYFQNEAQLDKSGLPSDRFFAERPEGSVSTLKIQRTQQEDSAVYLCASSALAGNYEQYFGPGTRLTVT.

In this sample, this clone turned up a few times. The V and J genes are TRBV19 and TRBJ2-3, with 7 bases fitting TRBD1. This CDR3 contains 15 residues. Trimming took 6 bases from V and 0 from J; bases not matched to a gene: 6. CDR1 and CDR2 from the germline V gene are LNHDA and SQIVND (reference sequence). CDR3 residues: CASRGTAASTDTQYF. The CDR3 DNA reads as TGTGCCAGTAGAGGGACAGCCGCTAGCACAGATACGCAGTATTTT. The full variable domain, its missing parts supplied by reference TRBV19 and TRBJ2-3, is DGGITQSPKYLFRKEGQNVTLSCEQNLNHDAMYWYRQDPGQGLRLIYYSQIVNDFQKGDIAEGYSVSREKKESFPLTVTSAQKNPTAFYLCASRGTAASTDTQYFGPGTRLTVL.

The chain recombines TRBV7-9 with TRBJ1-6; possibly TRBD1 for D (6 bases). The CDR3 sequence is 15 residues long. Germline CDR1 reads SEHNR; CDR2 reads FQNEAQ (reference sequence). Trimming cost V 3 bases and J 6 bases, with 12 bases left between them. CDR3 loop: CASSFTGGLNSPLHF. As DNA, the CDR3 is TGTGCCAGCAGCTTCACCGGGGGGCTTAATTCACCCCTCCACTTT.

This chain connects TRBV4-3 to TRBJ2-3, with 8 bases identical to TRBD1. Trimming at V came to 2 bases and at J to 4 bases, leaving 8 bases not matched to a gene. Germline V CDR1 and CDR2: LGHNA, YSLEER. The CDR3 consists of 16 residues. The CDR3: CASSQTQGAKADTQYF. The CDR3 DNA follows: TGCGCCAGCAGCCAAACCCAGGGGGCCAAGGCAGATACGCAGTATTTT.

This clone occurred a few times. CDR3 protein: CASSQDGSVSYEQYF. The CDR3 DNA is TGTGCCAGCAGCCAAGATGGGTCAGTCTCCTACGAGCAGTACTTC. The chain combines TRBV4-2 with TRBJ2-7; D not resolved. Trimming removed 0 bases from V and 0 bases from J, with 9 bases in between. From germline, CDR1 is LGHNA and CDR2 YNFKEQ. The CDR3 runs to 15 residues.

The chain is built from TRBV7-9 and TRBJ2-7; D is unresolved. V was pared by 5 bases and J by 9 bases, with 14 bases between. The CDR3 extends over 12 amino acids. CDR1 and CDR2 from the germline V gene are SEHNR and FQNEAQ (reference sequence). The CDR3 DNA follows: TGTGCCAGCAGCCAGGATCACCGGAGGCAGTACTTC. Encoded protein: CASSQDHRRQYF. Variable domain in full (rest from reference TRBV7-9 and TRBJ2-7): DTGVSQNPRHKITKRGQNVTFRCDPISEHNRLYWYRQTLGQGPEFLTYFQNEAQLEKSRLLSDRFSAERPKGSFSTLEIQRTEQGDSAMYLCASSQDHRRQYFGPGTRLTVT.

The chain links TRBV7-2 to TRBJ2-7; D possibly uses TRBD1 or TRBD2 (5 bases each). CDR3 length equals 14 residues. V lost 5 bases, J lost 0 bases, and 11 bases lay in between. Germline V gives CDR1 SGHTA, CDR2 FQGNSA. This CDR3 reads CASSPGTVSYEQYF. For the CDR3, the DNA is TGTGCCAGCAGCCCGGGGACGGTCTCCTACGAGCAGTACTTC. The variable domain in full, with the rest retrieved from reference TRBV7-2 and TRBJ2-7, is GAGVSQSPSNKVTEKGKDVELRCDPISGHTALYWYRQSLGQGLEFLIYFQGNSAPDKSGLPSDRFSAERTGGSVSTLTIQRTQQEDSAVYLCASSPGTVSYEQYFGPGTRLTVT.

J is TRBJ1-1 and V is TRBV19; 8 nucleotides agree with TRBD1. CDR3 length: 12 amino acids. CDR1 and CDR2 (germline): LNHDA, SQIVND (reference sequence). The V and J ends lost 7 bases and 4 bases, in that order; junction bases with no gene match: 2. This CDR3 reads CASITGGTEAFF. The CDR3 DNA sequence: TGTGCCAGTATTACAGGGGGCACTGAAGCTTTCTTT.

Here the CDR3 DNA reads TGTGCCAGCAGTTACCGGCAGGATCGGGGCTACGAGCAGTACTTC. It yields the protein CASSYRQDRGYEQYF. The V call is TRBV6-6, the J call TRBJ2-7, with D perhaps TRBD2 (5 bases). Per germline, CDR1 MNHNY and CDR2 SVGAGI (reference sequence). Deletions cut 2 bases from V and 3 bases from J, with 14 bases between. This CDR3 has 15 amino acids.

The chain carries TRBV10-3 and TRBJ2-1; tentatively, D is TRBD1 or TRBD2 (6 bases each). The V and J ends lost 0 bases and 8 bases respectively, with 11 bases between them. The V gene's germline CDR1 is ENHRY and CDR2 SYGVKD. This CDR3 is built from 14 residues. The DNA for the CDR3 is TGTGCCATCAGTGAGTCGCGGGACACCGATGAGCAGTTCTTC. Translated: CAISESRDTDEQFF.

The chain combines TRBV5-1 with TRBJ2-7; TRBD1 is a possible D gene (6 bases). The germline V gene encodes CDR1 SGHRS and CDR2 YFSETQ. Trimming left V 7 bases short and J 1 base short, with 9 bases between. The CDR3 spans 12 residues. CDR3 sequence reads: CASRTGSYEQYF. The CDR3 DNA sequence: TGCGCCAGCCGCACAGGGTCCTACGAGCAGTACTTC.

This clone was observed a few times. This chain joins TRBV6-5 and TRBJ1-1; D might be TRBD1 (6 bases). Germline CDR1 MNHEY, CDR2 SVGAGI. This CDR3 region has 13 residues. Trimming pared 6 bases from V and 4 bases from J, leaving 12 bases between. CDR3 in DNA: TGTGCCAGCAGCGTCACAGGGCTCACTGAAGCTTTCTTT. Its translation: CASSVTGLTEAFF.

This clone came up many times. The rearrangement links TRBV15 to TRBJ1-4; the D gene is possibly TRBD1 (6 bases). From germline, CDR1 is LNHNV and CDR2 YYDKDF (reference sequence). V lost 5 bases and J lost 2, with 15 bases in between. The CDR3 contains 16 residues. CDR3 sequence reads: CATSPFQGPTNEKLFF. The CDR3 DNA follows: TGTGCCACCAGCCCTTTCCAGGGGCCGACTAATGAAAAACTGTTTTTT.